Listed below are T cell receptor beta chains from one sample, sequenced in a study of STAT3 mutations in large granular lymphocyte leukemia. Produced via immunoSEQ multiplex PCR; TCRdb's table is partial and in-frame only. Of roughly 2,000 clones listed, around 67% are singletons. Sequenced: peripheral blood mononuclear cells. The receptors here all came from a man between 60 and 75 years old with T-cell large granular lymphocyte leukemia. Some clones in this sample may be carry-over from other donors' samples. CDR3s leave out the opening cysteine and the closing phenylalanine or tryptophan. The size entry is marked missing in some rows and otherwise reads once, few, many or a size class.

length | size | J | V | CDR3
12 | . | TRBJ2-3 | TRBV7-2 | ASSLAGNGDTQY
12 | . | TRBJ1-6 | TRBV30 | AWMGDSYNSPLH
11 | . | TRBJ1-6 | TRBV5-1 | ASSSGDFSPLH
11 | . | TRBJ2-7 | TRBV29-1 | SVSGRLTYEQY
12 | once | TRBJ2-7 | TRBV18 | ASSPWDGPYEQY
11 | . | TRBJ1-5 | TRBV10-2 | ASSTGLAQPQH
13 | . | TRBJ2-3 | TRBV18 | ASSPSGTPTDTQY
12 | . | TRBJ1-2 | TRBV5-1 | ASRAGTGKGGYT
12 | . | TRBJ1-5 | TRBV2 | ASSDSGPNQPQH
13 | . | TRBJ2-3 | TRBV7-2 | ASSSFGLETDTQY
9 | . | TRBJ1-2 | TRBV7-9 | ASSLATGYT
13 | few | TRBJ1-4 | TRBV6-1 | ASSEPRGRGEKLF
12 | . | TRBJ1-2 | TRBV7-2 | ASSQTQGQYGYT
14 | . | TRBJ2-7 | TRBV5-1 | ASSLVVDRGLGEQY
9 | . | TRBJ2-5 | TRBV29-1 | SVFAQETQY
15 | few | TRBJ1-5 | TRBV6-4 | AGSPGQVTPGGQPQH
10 | . | TRBJ2-7 | TRBV5-1 | ASSLIPYEQY
10 | . | TRBJ1-2 | TRBV30 | AWSVGRLGYT